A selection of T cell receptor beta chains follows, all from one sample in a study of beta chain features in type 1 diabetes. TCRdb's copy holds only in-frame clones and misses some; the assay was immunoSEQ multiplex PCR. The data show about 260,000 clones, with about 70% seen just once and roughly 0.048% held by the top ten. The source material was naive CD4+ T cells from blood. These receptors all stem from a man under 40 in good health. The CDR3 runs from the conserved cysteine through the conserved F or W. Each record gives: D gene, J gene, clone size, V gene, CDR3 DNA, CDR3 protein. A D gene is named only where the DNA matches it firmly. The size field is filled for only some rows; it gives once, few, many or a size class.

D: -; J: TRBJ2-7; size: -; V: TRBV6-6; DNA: TGTGCCAGCAGTCCCTCCTACGAGCAGTACTTC; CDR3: CASSPSYEQYF
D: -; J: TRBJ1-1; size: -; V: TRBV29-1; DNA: TGCAGCGTTAAAGGGGGCACTGAAGCTTTCTTT; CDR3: CSVKGGTEAFF
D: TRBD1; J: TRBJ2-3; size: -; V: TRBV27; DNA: TGTGCCAGCAGTTTGTGGGACAGGGCAGCAGATACGCAGTATTTT; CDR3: CASSLWDRAADTQYF
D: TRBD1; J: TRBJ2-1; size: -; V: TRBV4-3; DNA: TGCGCCAGCAGCCAAGATGGGGACAGGGAGTACAATGAGCAGTTCTTC; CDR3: CASSQDGDREYNEQFF
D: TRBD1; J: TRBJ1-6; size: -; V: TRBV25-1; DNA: TGTGCCAGCCAGGGACAGGGTCATTCACCCCTCCACTTT; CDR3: CASQGQGHSPLHF
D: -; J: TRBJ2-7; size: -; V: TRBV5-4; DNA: TGTGCCAGCAGCTTGCCGGGCGGCACCTACGAGCAGTACTTC; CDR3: CASSLPGGTYEQYF
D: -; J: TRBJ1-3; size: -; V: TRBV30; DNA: TGTGCCTGCACACAGGGTTCCTCTGGAAACACCATATATTTT; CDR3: CACTQGSSGNTIYF
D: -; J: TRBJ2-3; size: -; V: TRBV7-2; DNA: TGTGCCAGCAGCGCGGGGTTTAGCACAGATACGCAGTATTTT; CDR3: CASSAGFSTDTQYF
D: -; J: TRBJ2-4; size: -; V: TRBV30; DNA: TGTGCCTGGAGTGTAGAAAACATTCAGTACTTC; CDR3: CAWSVENIQYF
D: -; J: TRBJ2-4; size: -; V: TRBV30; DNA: TGTGCCTGGAGTCCCGGGTCAGCCAAAAACATTCAGTACTTC; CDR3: CAWSPGSAKNIQYF
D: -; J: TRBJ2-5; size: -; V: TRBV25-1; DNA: TGTGCCAGCAGTTCGGCGGGCCAAGAGACCCAGTACTTC; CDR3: CASSSAGQETQYF
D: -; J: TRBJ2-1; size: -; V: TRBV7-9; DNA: TGTGCCAGCAGCTCAGAGAGGCTATACAATGAGCAGTTCTTC; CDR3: CASSSERLYNEQFF
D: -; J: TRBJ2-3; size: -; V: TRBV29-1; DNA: TGCAGCGTTGGGGAGGCCCTGGATACGCAGTATTTT; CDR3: CSVGEALDTQYF
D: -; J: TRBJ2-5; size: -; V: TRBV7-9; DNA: TGTGCCAGCAGCTTAGGGCACGGCGGAGTCCAAGAGACCCAGTACTTC; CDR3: CASSLGHGGVQETQYF
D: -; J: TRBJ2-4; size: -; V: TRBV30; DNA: TGTGCCTGGAGTGTTAGCCTGCCTGCCAAAAACATTCAGTACTTC; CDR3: CAWSVSLPAKNIQYF
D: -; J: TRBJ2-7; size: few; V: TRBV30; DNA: TGTGCCTGGGGGGACTCCAGCTACGAGCAGTACTTC; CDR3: CAWGDSSYEQYF
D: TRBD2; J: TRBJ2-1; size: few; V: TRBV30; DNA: TGTGCCTGGAGTGGGACTAGCAATGAGCAGTTCTTC; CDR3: CAWSGTSNEQFF
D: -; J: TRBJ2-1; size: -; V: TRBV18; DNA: TGTGCCAGCTCACCGGGACCGGGCAATGAGCAGTTCTTC; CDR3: CASSPGPGNEQFF
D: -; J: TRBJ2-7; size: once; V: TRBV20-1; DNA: TGCAGTGCTAGGCTCAGATACGAGCAGTACTTC; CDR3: CSARLRYEQYF
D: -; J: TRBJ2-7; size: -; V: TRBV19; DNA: TGTGCCAGTAGTATCTGGGAAGGACGCGAGCAGTACTTC; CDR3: CASSIWEGREQYF
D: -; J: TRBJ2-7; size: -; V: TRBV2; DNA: TGTGCCAGCAACGAGGGGCCCTACGAGCAGTACTTC; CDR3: CASNEGPYEQYF
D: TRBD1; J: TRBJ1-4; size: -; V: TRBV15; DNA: TGTGCCACCAGCAGAGAATGGACAGGGGAGGAAAAACTGTTTTTT; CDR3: CATSREWTGEEKLFF
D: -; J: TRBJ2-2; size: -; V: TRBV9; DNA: TGTGCCAGCAGCGGACGAACCGCTTCCCGAGACACCGGGGAGCTGTTTTTT; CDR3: CASSGRTASRDTGELFF